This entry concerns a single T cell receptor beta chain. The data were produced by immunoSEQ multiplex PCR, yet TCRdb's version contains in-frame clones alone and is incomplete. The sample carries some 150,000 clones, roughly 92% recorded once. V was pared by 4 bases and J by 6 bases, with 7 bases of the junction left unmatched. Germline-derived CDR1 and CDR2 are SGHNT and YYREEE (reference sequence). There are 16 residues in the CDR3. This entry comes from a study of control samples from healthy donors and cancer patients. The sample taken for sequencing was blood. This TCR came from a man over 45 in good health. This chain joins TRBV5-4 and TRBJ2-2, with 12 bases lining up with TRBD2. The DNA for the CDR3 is TGTGCCAGCAGCCAGACTAGCGGGAGAAGGTCCGGGGAGCTGTTTTTT. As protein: CASSQTSGRRSGELFF. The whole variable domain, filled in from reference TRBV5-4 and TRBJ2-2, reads ETGVTQSPTHLIKTRGQQVTLRCSSQSGHNTVSWYQQALGQGPQFIFQYYREEENGRGNFPPRFSGLQFPNYSSELNVNALELDDSALYLCASSQTSGRRSGELFFGEGSRLTVL.